Listed below are T cell receptor beta chains from one sample, sequenced in a study of Ad26.COV2.S vaccination and SARS-CoV-2 variants. Sequencing used immunoSEQ multiplex PCR; TCRdb keeps in-frame clones, though not all of them. The sample contains approximately 500,000 clones, roughly 85% of which appear only once. The material sequenced was peripheral blood, taken in a trial of Ad26.COV2.S vaccine versus placebo. The receptors here all came from a person between 18 and 59 years old who received the Ad26.COV2.S COVID-19 vaccine or a placebo. Both conserved end residues are part of each CDR3. D genes are given only for firm matches. Only some rows state a clone size, as once, few, many or a class for expanded clones.

V gene,J gene,clone size,D gene,CDR3 DNA,CDR3 protein
TRBV5-4,TRBJ1-2,once,-,TGTGCCAGCAGCTTGGCCGGCAGCTATGGCTACACCTTC,CASSLAGSYGYTF
TRBV28,TRBJ2-2,-,-,TGTGCCAGCCTGACATGGGCAAACACCGGGGAGCTGTTTTTT,CASLTWANTGELFF
TRBV19,TRBJ1-5,-,-,TGTGCCAGTAGTATAGGTGCGGGAGGCAATCAGCCCCAGCATTTT,CASSIGAGGNQPQHF
TRBV29-1,TRBJ1-2,-,-,TGCAGCGTTGTAGGGAACCCTGGCGATGGCTACACCTTC,CSVVGNPGDGYTF
TRBV9,TRBJ2-2,-,-,TGTGCCAGCAGCGTAGAACTCCCAGGGAACACCGGGGAGCTGTTTTTT,CASSVELPGNTGELFF
TRBV3-1/TRBV3-2,TRBJ2-7,-,-,TGTGCCAGCAGCCCGGGGGTTTCTGAGCAGTACTTC,CASSPGVSEQYF
TRBV28,TRBJ1-1,few,TRBD1,TGTGCCAGCAGTAACTACAGGGGGTCCACTGAAGCTTTCTTT,CASSNYRGSTEAFF
TRBV6-5,TRBJ2-1,-,TRBD1,TGTGCCAGCAGTCCTACAGGGGGCCCCTACAATGAGCAGTTCTTC,CASSPTGGPYNEQFF
TRBV28,TRBJ1-2,-,-,TGTGCCAGCAACCTACACGGGCTTGGGGGTTCCTATGGCTACACCTTC,CASNLHGLGGSYGYTF
TRBV7-8,TRBJ2-2,-,-,TGTGCCAGCAGCTTAACGGGAGGCAGGGGCACCGGGGAGCTGTTTTTT,CASSLTGGRGTGELFF
TRBV7-3,TRBJ2-1,-,TRBD2,TGTGCCAGCAGCCCCCTTGTTTCTAGCCATGGGGGGGTGGCCAATGAGCAGTTCTTC,CASSPLVSSHGGVANEQFF
TRBV19,TRBJ2-2,-,-,TGTGCCAGTAGGGCAGGTTGGACCGGGGAGCTGTTTTTT,CASRAGWTGELFF
TRBV5-1,TRBJ1-1,-,-,TGCGCCAGCAGCCCGGGCGCGGGGCTGAACACTGAAGCTTTCTTT,CASSPGAGLNTEAFF
TRBV28,TRBJ1-1,-,-,TGTGCCAGCCTCACCCTTTTCACTGAAGCTTTCTTT,CASLTLFTEAFF
TRBV6-5,TRBJ2-2,-,TRBD1,TGTGCCAGCAGAGGGACAGGGAACACCGGGGAGCTGTTTTTT,CASRGTGNTGELFF
TRBV4-2,TRBJ1-2,-,-,TGTGCCAGCAGCCAAGATCTTGCCAGGGGTGTTTCTTTGGGTGGCTACACCTTC,CASSQDLARGVSLGGYTF
TRBV12-3/TRBV12-4,TRBJ2-1,-,-,TGTGCCAGCAGACCGGGAGTCAATGAGCAGTTCTTC,CASRPGVNEQFF
TRBV28,TRBJ2-5,-,TRBD1,TGTGCCAGCAGCTTTATCAGGGGGCACCAGACCCAGTACTTC,CASSFIRGHQTQYF
TRBV19,TRBJ2-7,-,-,TGTGCCAGTAGTATGTCCCTCGGCTACGAGCAGTACTTC,CASSMSLGYEQYF
TRBV30,TRBJ1-1,-,-,TGTGCCTGGAGTGTAGCGGTGCGGGGAGAAGCTTTCTTT,CAWSVAVRGEAFF
TRBV25-1,TRBJ1-2,-,TRBD1,TGTGCCAGCAGCGGACAGGGCTTCGGTATGTCTCACGGCTACACCTTC,CASSGQGFGMSHGYTF
TRBV29-1,TRBJ2-1,-,-,TGCAGCGTTGCCCGGGTGAATGAGCAGTTCTTC,CSVARVNEQFF
TRBV30,TRBJ2-7,-,-,TGTGCCTGGATGGGGACCTACGAGCAGTACTTC,CAWMGTYEQYF
TRBV18,TRBJ1-4,-,-,TGTGCCAGCTCACTCAACACGGAGGAAAAACTGTTTTTT,CASSLNTEEKLFF
TRBV6-6,TRBJ1-1,once,-,TGTGCCAGCAGTATCGACCACCAAGCTTTCTTT,CASSIDHQAFF
TRBV30,TRBJ2-1,few,TRBD1,TGTGCCTGGAGTGTACGTGGGACAGGTTTCAATGAGCAGTTCTTC,CAWSVRGTGFNEQFF
TRBV7-2,TRBJ2-3,-,TRBD2,TGTGCCAGCAGCCCACTGACTAGCGGGACGGATACGCAGTATTTT,CASSPLTSGTDTQYF
TRBV5-8,TRBJ2-2,many,TRBD2,TGTGCCAGCAGCTTGGTCGGACTAGCGGGTGACACCGGGGAGCTGTTTTTT,CASSLVGLAGDTGELFF
TRBV7-3,TRBJ2-1,-,-,TGTGCCAGCGCGAGGGACAGGTCCTTGACTAGCCCCAATGAGCAGTTCTTC,CASARDRSLTSPNEQFF
TRBV24-1,TRBJ2-7,-,TRBD1,TGTGCCACCAGTGATAACAGGGGGGTGCAGTACTTC,CATSDNRGVQYF
TRBV5-1,TRBJ1-2,-,-,TGCGCCAGCAGCCTGGGACATACTCGAGGCGACTATGGCTACACCTTC,CASSLGHTRGDYGYTF
TRBV11-3,TRBJ2-2,-,-,TGTGCCAGCAGCATTGGGACTCTTAACACCGGGGAGCTGTTTTTT,CASSIGTLNTGELFF
TRBV19,TRBJ2-1,-,-,TGTGCCAGTAGCCTCAAAGCCCACCCTGGAGAATACAATGAGCAGTTCTTC,CASSLKAHPGEYNEQFF
TRBV6-5,TRBJ1-2,-,TRBD1,TGTGCCAGCAGTTCCGACAGGGAGGTCCATGGCTACACCTTC,CASSSDREVHGYTF
TRBV5-1,TRBJ2-3,-,-,TGCGCCAGCAGCTTGGGCCGCGGACGAGATACGCAGTATTTT,CASSLGRGRDTQYF
TRBV2,TRBJ2-7,once,-,TGTGCCAGCAGTCCCCGCCTCTACGAGCAGTACTTC,CASSPRLYEQYF
TRBV19,TRBJ2-2,-,-,TGTGCCAGTAGTATAGGACTTCGGGGGGAGCTGTTTTTT,CASSIGLRGELFF
TRBV7-2,TRBJ1-1,-,-,TGTGCCAGCAGCTTAGGACACATGAACACTGAAGCTTTCTTT,CASSLGHMNTEAFF
TRBV5-1,TRBJ2-5,-,-,TGCGCCAGCAGCTTTGGGAAAGAGACCCAGTACTTC,CASSFGKETQYF
TRBV7-2,TRBJ2-1,-,-,TGTGCCAGCACCTTCTCCCGGGGGAACCTAGACAATGAGCAGTTCTTC,CASTFSRGNLDNEQFF
TRBV10-3,TRBJ1-6,-,-,TGTGCCATCTCCCAAGGGGCGAACTATAATTCACCCCTCCACTTT,CAISQGANYNSPLHF
TRBV19,TRBJ2-7,-,-,TGTGCCAGTAAACAGGCCCCCTCAACCTACGAGCAGTACTTC,CASKQAPSTYEQYF
TRBV25-1,TRBJ1-1,-,-,TGTGCCAGCAGTGAATATACAGGATCGGGTGAAGCTTTCTTT,CASSEYTGSGEAFF
TRBV6-5,TRBJ1-6,-,-,TGTGCCAGCAGTTACGTCGGGGGGCGAGGGGTCCACTTT,CASSYVGGRGVHF
TRBV6-6,TRBJ2-3,-,-,TGTGCCACCCGGGAGTGGGATACGCAGTATTTT,CATREWDTQYF
TRBV5-6,TRBJ1-1,-,-,TGTGCCAGCAGCTTTACCGGGACCCCCTCAGGTGAAGCTTTCTTT,CASSFTGTPSGEAFF
TRBV3-1/TRBV3-2,TRBJ1-2,-,-,TGTGCCAGCAGCCAAACGCCCCGGGCCCCTAACCTAGGCTACACCTTC,CASSQTPRAPNLGYTF
TRBV2,TRBJ1-4,-,TRBD1,TGTGCCAGCAGCCCATCGGACAGGCCGGAAAAACTGTTTTTT,CASSPSDRPEKLFF
TRBV30,TRBJ1-5,-,-,TGTGCCTGGAGTGTGGCGGTCGGGAGGAATCAGCCCCAGCATTTT,CAWSVAVGRNQPQHF
TRBV28,TRBJ2-6,-,-,TGTGCCAGCAGACCCATGCGGGGTTCTGGGGCCAACGTCCTGACTTTC,CASRPMRGSGANVLTF
TRBV5-6,TRBJ1-3,-,TRBD1,TGTGCCAGCAGTTGGCCGGGACAGTCCTCTGGAAACACCATATATTTT,CASSWPGQSSGNTIYF
TRBV5-1,TRBJ2-5,-,TRBD2,TGCGCCAGCAGCAGCGGGACTAGCGGTGAAGAGACCCAGTACTTC,CASSSGTSGEETQYF
TRBV19,TRBJ1-2,-,-,TGTGCCAGTAGTATAGATCTGGACAGTACCTACACCTTC,CASSIDLDSTYTF